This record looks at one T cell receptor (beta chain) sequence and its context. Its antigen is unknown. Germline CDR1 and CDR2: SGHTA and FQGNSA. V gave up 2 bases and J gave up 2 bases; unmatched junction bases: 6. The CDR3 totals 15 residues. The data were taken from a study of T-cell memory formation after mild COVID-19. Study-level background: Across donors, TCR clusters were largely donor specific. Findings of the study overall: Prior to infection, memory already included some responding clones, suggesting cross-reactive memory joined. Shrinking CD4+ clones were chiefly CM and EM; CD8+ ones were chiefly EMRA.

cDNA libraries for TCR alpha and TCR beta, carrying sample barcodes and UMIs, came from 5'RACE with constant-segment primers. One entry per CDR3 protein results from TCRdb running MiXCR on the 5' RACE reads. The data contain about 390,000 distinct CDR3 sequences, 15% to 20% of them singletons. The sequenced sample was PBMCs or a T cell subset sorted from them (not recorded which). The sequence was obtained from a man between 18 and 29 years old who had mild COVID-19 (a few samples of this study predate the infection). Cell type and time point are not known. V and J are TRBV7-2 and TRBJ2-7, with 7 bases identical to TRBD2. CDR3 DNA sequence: TGTGCCAGCAGCTTACAGCGGGGTTCCCCCTACGAGCAGTACTTC. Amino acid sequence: CASSLQRGSPYEQYF.